This passage covers 20 T cell receptor beta chains from one sample sequenced in a study of blood T cell repertoires in COVID-19. Assay: immunoSEQ multiplex PCR; the TCRdb copy retains only in-frame clones and omits some. Of about 82,000 clones in the sample, roughly 80% are singletons; the top ten hold about 18%. Sequencing was done on a sample of peripheral blood. These receptor sequences come from a man older than 75 with active or convalescent COVID-19.

The chain is built from TRBV28 and TRBJ2-7, with TRBD1 as a possible D gene (5 bases). V lost 3 bases and J 5 bases, leaving 14 bases between the germline ends. Germline loops: CDR1 MDHEN, CDR2 SYDVKM. CDR3 size: 14 residues. CDR3 DNA: TGTGCCAGCAGTTTTGGGGCTCTCTCTCACGAGCAGTACGTC. Amino acid sequence: CASSFGALSHEQYV.

A few counts support this clone. The rearrangement links TRBV7-2 to TRBJ1-2; no firm D call. Trimming cost V 4 bases and J 2 bases, with 8 bases left between them. The CDR3 is made up of 13 amino acids. Germline V gene data show CDR1 as SGHTA and CDR2 as FQGNSA. CDR3 loop: CASSSQLNYGYTF. DNA of the CDR3: TGTGCCAGCAGCTCCCAGTTGAACTATGGCTACACCTTC.

This chain joins TRBV7-2 and TRBJ2-2; tentative D call: TRBD1 (5 bases). The germline gives CDR1 SGHTA, CDR2 FQGNSA. The CDR3 runs to 14 residues. V gave up 0 bases and J gave up 6 bases, with 8 bases separating them. Written as DNA, the CDR3 is TGTGCCAGCAGCTTAGCTAAAGGGGCCGGGGAGCTGTTTTTT. It codes for CASSLAKGAGELFF.

The chain joins TRBV5-5 to TRBJ1-1; D call uncertain. The CDR3 contains 16 residues. V was trimmed by 0 bases and J by 5 bases, leaving 17 bases between them. CDR1 SGHKS and CDR2 YYEKEE come from the germline V gene (reference sequence). This chain's CDR3 is CASSLEVWGGVTEAFF. Here the CDR3 DNA reads TGTGCCAGCAGCTTGGAGGTTTGGGGAGGAGTGACTGAAGCTTTCTTT.

J is TRBJ1-2 and V is TRBV7-2, with TRBD1 identical over 9 bases. J was trimmed by 4 bases and V by 6 bases; bases with no gene match: 9. This CDR3 has 15 amino acids. Germline lookup yields CDR1 SGHTA and CDR2 FQGNSA. As DNA, the CDR3 is TGTGCCAGCAGTTTTACAGGGGGCCAAAGCTATGGCTACACCTTC. This sequence encodes CASSFTGGQSYGYTF.

The chain has TRBV2 and TRBJ1-2; TRBD1 matches at 8 bases. Germline V lookup: CDR1 SNHLY, CDR2 FYNNEI. V gave up 4 bases and J gave up 5 bases; unmatched junction bases: 3. The CDR3 has 13 amino acids. As DNA, the CDR3 is TGTGCCAGCAGTGCAACAGGGGGTTATGGCTACACCTTC. Its protein is CASSATGGYGYTF.

The rearrangement joins TRBV3-1 (or the pseudogene TRBV3-2) to TRBJ2-1; 7 nucleotides line up with TRBD2. The CDR3 length is 15 residues. Germline CDR1 and CDR2: LGHDT and YNNKEL (reference sequence). V lost 1 base, J lost 4 bases, and 4 bases stayed unmatched. CDR3 sequence: CASSQVLAGYNEQFF. The DNA of the CDR3 is TGTGCCAGCAGCCAAGTGTTAGCGGGTTACAATGAGCAGTTCTTC.

The chain uses TRBV7-2 and TRBJ1-2; TRBD1 matches 7 bases. CDR3 size: 14 residues. V was pared by 6 bases and J by 8 bases, with 12 bases of the junction left unmatched. Per the germline V gene, CDR1 is SGHTA and CDR2 is FQGNSA. In nucleotides, the CDR3 is TGTGCCAGCAGACCGGACAGGACCGGTGAGGGCTACACCTTC. This gives the protein CASRPDRTGEGYTF. The full variable domain, with the rest looked up from reference TRBV7-2 and TRBJ1-2, is GAGVSQSPSNKVTEKGKDVELRCDPISGHTALYWYRQSLGQGLEFLIYFQGNSAPDKSGLPSDRFSAERTGGSVSTLTIQRTQQEDSAVYLCASRPDRTGEGYTFGSGTRLTVV.

The J gene is TRBJ2-4, the V gene TRBV14; D might be TRBD1 (6 bases). The CDR3 contains 14 residues. Germline-derived CDR1 and CDR2 are SGHDN and FVKESK. V was trimmed by 3 bases and J by 1 base, leaving 7 bases between them. CDR3 residues: CASSHRGAKNIQYF. Written as DNA, the CDR3 is TGTGCCAGCAGCCACAGGGGTGCCAAAAACATTCAGTACTTC.

The chain couples TRBV6-6 to TRBJ1-6; 7 bases agree with TRBD1. The junction had 5 bases not matched to a gene; V was cut back by 2 bases and J by 7 bases. The germline CDR1 and CDR2 sequences are MNHNY and SVGAGI (reference sequence). The CDR3 loop spans 15 amino acids. For the CDR3, the DNA is TGTGCCAGCAGTTACCCAGGGACAGTCAATTCACCCCTCCACTTT. This translates into CASSYPGTVNSPLHF.

The CDR3 sequence: CASQVRQGAPSTEAFF. The CDR3 nucleotides read TGCGCCAGCCAAGTAAGACAGGGAGCCCCCAGCACTGAAGCTTTCTTT. This chain connects TRBV5-1 to TRBJ1-1; 7 bases match TRBD1. CDR1 and CDR2 (germline): SGHRS, YFSETQ. The CDR3 is 16 amino acids. V shed 7 bases, J shed 4 bases, and the junction held 16 bases outside the gene matches. Based on the CDR3 plus reference TRBV5-1 and TRBJ1-1, the full variable domain is KAGVTQTPRYLIKTRGQQVTLSCSPISGHRSVSWYQQTPGQGLQFLFEYFSETQRNKGNFPGRFSGRQFSNSRSEMNVSTLELGDSALYLCASQVRQGAPSTEAFFGQGTRLTVV.

The CDR3 is CASSPGLAGPYNEQFF. The CDR3 DNA sequence: TGTGCCAGCTCACCGGGACTAGCGGGGCCCTACAATGAGCAGTTCTTC. The gene calls are TRBV18 and TRBJ2-1; the match to TRBD2 covers 13 bases. The V segment lost 3 bases and the J segment 2 bases; nucleotides outside the gene matches: 1. The CDR3 loop spans 16 amino acids. Germline V gene data show CDR1 as KGHSH and CDR2 as LQKENI.

The CDR3 nucleotides read TGTGCCAGCAGACCTCTAGCGGGGGCCTCAGATACGCAGTATTTT. It translates to CASRPLAGASDTQYF. J is TRBJ2-3 and V is TRBV5-6; TRBD2 aligns across 10 bases. The CDR3 runs to 15 residues. V lost 5 bases, J lost 4 bases, and 7 bases stayed unmatched. CDR1 and CDR2 from the germline V gene are SGHDT and YYEEEE.

This chain joins TRBV6-1 and TRBJ1-1; 7 nucleotides agree with TRBD1. Germline V CDR1 and CDR2: MNHNS, SASEGT. V lost 2 bases and J lost 6; bases outside the gene matches: 6. The CDR3 totals 14 residues. Here the CDR3 reads CASSESYRGAEAFF. Written as DNA, the CDR3 is TGTGCCAGCAGTGAATCTTACAGGGGTGCTGAAGCTTTCTTT.

The V gene is TRBV27, the J gene TRBJ2-2, with D perhaps TRBD2 (6 bases). V lost 6 bases and J lost 2, with 19 bases in between. CDR3 size: 17 residues. Germline-derived CDR1 and CDR2 are MNHEY and SMNVEV (reference sequence). CDR3 in amino acids: CASRKGGTGLNTGELFF. The CDR3 DNA reads as TGTGCCAGCAGAAAGGGCGGGACGGGTCTAAACACCGGGGAGCTGTTTTTT.

The V call is TRBV7-2, the J call TRBJ1-5, with a tentative D call TRBD1 (5 bases). The CDR3 loop spans 15 amino acids. V lost 0 bases, J lost 11 bases, and 17 bases lay in between. Germline V gene data show CDR1 as SGHTA and CDR2 as FQGNSA. The CDR3 spells CASSLAGGNTLAQHF. CDR3 nucleotides: TGTGCCAGCAGCTTAGCCGGGGGGAATACCCTAGCCCAGCATTTT.

V gene TRBV11-3 combines with J gene TRBJ2-5; D uncertain. V was trimmed by 1 base and J by 3 bases, leaving 15 bases between them. CDR3 length equals 16 residues. Germline CDR1 and CDR2: SGHNT and YENEEA. The CDR3: CASSLGQAPNEETQYF. The CDR3 DNA reads TGTGCCAGCAGCTTAGGGCAGGCACCGAACGAAGAGACCCAGTACTTC.

The chain combines TRBV13 with TRBJ2-2; TRBD1 agrees at 8 bases. In germline, CDR1 is PRHDT, CDR2 FYEKMQ (reference sequence). This CDR3 spans 14 amino acids. Germline trimming cut 6 bases from V and 3 bases from J; bases unmatched to any gene: 3. DNA for the CDR3: TGTGCCAGCAGGCAGGGGGCGCACACCGGGGAGCTGTTTTTT. Translating it yields CASRQGAHTGELFF.

The CDR3 DNA reads TGTGCCAGCAGTGCCGGACTAGCGGGGATCACAGATACGCAGTATTTT. Its protein product is CASSAGLAGITDTQYF. The V and J genes are TRBV2 and TRBJ2-3, with 12 positions matching TRBD2. The CDR3 covers 16 residues. Germline lookup yields CDR1 SNHLY and CDR2 FYNNEI. V lost 4 bases and J lost 2; bases outside the gene matches: 4.

The genes are TRBV5-1 and TRBJ2-1; TRBD2 matches 11 bases. The CDR3 length is 15 residues. Germline assignment: CDR1 SGHRS and CDR2 YFSETQ. V was pared by 5 bases and J by 8 bases, with 9 bases of the junction left unmatched. CDR3 loop: CASSSLAGGPDEQFF. The CDR3 coding sequence is TGCGCCAGCAGTTCTCTAGCGGGGGGACCCGATGAGCAGTTCTTC.